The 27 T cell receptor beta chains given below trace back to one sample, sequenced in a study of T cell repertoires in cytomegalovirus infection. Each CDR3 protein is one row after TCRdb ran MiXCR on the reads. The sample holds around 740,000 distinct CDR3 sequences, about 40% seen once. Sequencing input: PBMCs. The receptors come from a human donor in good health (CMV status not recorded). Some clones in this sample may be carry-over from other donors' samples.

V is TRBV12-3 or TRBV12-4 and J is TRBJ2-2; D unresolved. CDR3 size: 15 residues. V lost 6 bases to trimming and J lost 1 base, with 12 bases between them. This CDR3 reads CASSHLTENTGELFF. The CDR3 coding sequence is TGTGCCAGCAGCCACCTAACAGAGAACACCGGGGAGCTGTTTTTT.

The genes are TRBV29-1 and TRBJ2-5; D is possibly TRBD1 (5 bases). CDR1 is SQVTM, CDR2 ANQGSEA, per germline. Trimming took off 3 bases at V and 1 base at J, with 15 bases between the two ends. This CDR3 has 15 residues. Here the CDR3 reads CSVEDGSDIQETQYF. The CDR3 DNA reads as TGCAGCGTTGAGGACGGGTCGGACATCCAAGAGACCCAGTACTTC. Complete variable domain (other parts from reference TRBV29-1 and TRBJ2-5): SAVISQKPSRDICQRGTSLTIQCQVDSQVTMMFWYRQQPGQSLTLIATANQGSEATYESGFVIDKFPISRPNLTFSTLTVSNMSPEDSSIYLCSVEDGSDIQETQYFGPGTRLLVL.

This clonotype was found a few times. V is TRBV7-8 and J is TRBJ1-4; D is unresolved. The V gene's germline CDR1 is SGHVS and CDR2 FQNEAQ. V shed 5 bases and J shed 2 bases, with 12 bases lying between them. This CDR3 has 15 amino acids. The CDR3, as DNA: TGTGCCAGCAGCGCTTCAGAGATCACTAATGAAAAACTGTTTTTT. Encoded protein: CASSASEITNEKLFF.

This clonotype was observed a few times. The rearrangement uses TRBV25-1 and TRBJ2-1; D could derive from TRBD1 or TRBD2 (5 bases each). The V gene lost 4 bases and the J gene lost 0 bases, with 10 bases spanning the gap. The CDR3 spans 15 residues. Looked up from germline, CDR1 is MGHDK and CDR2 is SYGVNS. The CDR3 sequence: CASSGGRVSYNEQFF. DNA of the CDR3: TGTGCCAGCAGTGGGGGACGGGTCTCCTACAATGAGCAGTTCTTC.

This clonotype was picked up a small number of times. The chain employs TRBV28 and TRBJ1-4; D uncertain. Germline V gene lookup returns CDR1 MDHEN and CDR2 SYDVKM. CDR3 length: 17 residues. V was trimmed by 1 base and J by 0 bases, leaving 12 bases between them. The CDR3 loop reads CASSLLGIGPTNEKLFF. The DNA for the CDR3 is TGTGCCAGCAGTTTATTAGGGATAGGACCAACTAATGAAAAACTGTTTTTT. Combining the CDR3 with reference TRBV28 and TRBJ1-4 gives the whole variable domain DVKVTQSSRYLVKRTGEKVFLECVQDMDHENMFWYRQDPGLGLRLIYFSYDVKMKEKGDIPEGYSVSREKKERFSLILESASTNQTSMYLCASSLLGIGPTNEKLFFGSGTQLSVL.

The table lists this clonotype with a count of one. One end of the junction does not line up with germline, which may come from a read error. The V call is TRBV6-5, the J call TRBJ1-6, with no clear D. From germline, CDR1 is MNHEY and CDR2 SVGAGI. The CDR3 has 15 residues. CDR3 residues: CASSYSAELTSPLQF. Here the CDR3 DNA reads TGTGCCAGCAGTTACTCCGCCGAATTGACTTCACCCCTCCAATTT.

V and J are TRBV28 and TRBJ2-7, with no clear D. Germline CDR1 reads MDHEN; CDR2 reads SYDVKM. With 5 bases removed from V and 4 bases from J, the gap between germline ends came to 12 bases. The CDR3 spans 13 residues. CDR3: CASSPLDIYEQYF. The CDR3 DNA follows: TGTGCCAGCAGTCCCCTAGACATTTACGAGCAGTACTTC.

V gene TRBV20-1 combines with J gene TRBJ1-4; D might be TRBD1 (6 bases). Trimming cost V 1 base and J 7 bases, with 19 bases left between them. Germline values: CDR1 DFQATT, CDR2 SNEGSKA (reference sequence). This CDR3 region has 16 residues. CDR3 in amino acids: CSARAGGSLLGEKLFF. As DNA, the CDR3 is TGCAGTGCTAGAGCTGGGGGCAGTCTCTTAGGTGAAAAACTGTTTTTT.

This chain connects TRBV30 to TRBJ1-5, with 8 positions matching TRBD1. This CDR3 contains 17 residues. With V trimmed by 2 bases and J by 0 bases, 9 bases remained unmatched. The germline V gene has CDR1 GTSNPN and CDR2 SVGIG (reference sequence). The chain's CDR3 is CAWSTQTGVGSNQPQHF. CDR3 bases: TGTGCCTGGAGTACGCAGACAGGGGTTGGTAGCAATCAGCCCCAGCATTTT.

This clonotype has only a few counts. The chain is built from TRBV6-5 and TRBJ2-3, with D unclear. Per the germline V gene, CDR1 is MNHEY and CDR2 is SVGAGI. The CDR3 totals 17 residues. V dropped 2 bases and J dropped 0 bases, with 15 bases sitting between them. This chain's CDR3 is CASSYKRNYASTDTQYF. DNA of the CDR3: TGTGCCAGCAGTTACAAGCGAAATTATGCTAGCACAGATACGCAGTATTTT.

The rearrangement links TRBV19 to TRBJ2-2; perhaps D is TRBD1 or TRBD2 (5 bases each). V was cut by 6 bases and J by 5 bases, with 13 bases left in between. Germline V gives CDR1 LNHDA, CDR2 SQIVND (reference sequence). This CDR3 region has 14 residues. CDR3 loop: CASSHGTETGELFF. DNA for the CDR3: TGTGCCAGTAGCCATGGGACGGAGACCGGGGAGCTGTTTTTT.

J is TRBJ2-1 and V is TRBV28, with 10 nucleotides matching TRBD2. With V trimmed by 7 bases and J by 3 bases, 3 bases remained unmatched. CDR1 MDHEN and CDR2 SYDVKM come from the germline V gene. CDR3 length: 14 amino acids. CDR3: CASKRLAGYNEQFF. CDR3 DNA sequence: TGTGCCAGCAAGAGACTAGCGGGCTACAATGAGCAGTTCTTC.

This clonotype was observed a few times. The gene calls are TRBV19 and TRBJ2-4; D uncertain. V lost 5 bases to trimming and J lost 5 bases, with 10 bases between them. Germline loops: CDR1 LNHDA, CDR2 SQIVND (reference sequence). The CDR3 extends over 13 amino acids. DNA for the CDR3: TGTGCCAGTAGTGGAGTGGGCGAAAACATTCAGTACTTC. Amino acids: CASSGVGENIQYF. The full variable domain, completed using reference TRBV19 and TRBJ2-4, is DGGITQSPKYLFRKEGQNVTLSCEQNLNHDAMYWYRQDPGQGLRLIYYSQIVNDFQKGDIAEGYSVSREKKESFPLTVTSAQKNPTAFYLCASSGVGENIQYFGAGTRLSVL.

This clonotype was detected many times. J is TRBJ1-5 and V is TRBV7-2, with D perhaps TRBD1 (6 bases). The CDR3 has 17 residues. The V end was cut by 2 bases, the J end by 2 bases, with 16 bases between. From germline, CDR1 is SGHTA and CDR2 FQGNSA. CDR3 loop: CASSLIRGRGGNQPQHF. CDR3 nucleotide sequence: TGTGCCAGCAGCTTAATCAGGGGTAGGGGGGGCAATCAGCCCCAGCATTTT.

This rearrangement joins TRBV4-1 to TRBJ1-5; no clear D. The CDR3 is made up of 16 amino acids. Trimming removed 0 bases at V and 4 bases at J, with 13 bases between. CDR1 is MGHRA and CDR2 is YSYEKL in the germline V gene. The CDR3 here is CASSQEREILNQPQHF. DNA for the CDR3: TGCGCCAGCAGCCAAGAAAGGGAGATCCTGAATCAGCCCCAGCATTTT.

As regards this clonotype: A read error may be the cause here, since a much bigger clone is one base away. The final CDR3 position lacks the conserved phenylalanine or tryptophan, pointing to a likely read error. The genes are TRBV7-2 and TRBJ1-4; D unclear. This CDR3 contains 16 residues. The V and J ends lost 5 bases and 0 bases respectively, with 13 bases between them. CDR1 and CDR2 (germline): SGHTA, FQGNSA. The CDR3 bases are TGTGCCAGCAGCGACCCGGCCGCTGCAACTAATGAAAAACTGTTTTTG. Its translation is CASSDPAAATNEKLFL.

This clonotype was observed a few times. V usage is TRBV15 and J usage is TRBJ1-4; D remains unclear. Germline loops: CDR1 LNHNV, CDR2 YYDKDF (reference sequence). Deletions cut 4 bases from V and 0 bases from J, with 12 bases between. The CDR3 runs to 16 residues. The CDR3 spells CATSMGGRATNEKLFF. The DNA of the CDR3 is TGTGCCACCAGCATGGGCGGTCGGGCAACTAATGAAAAACTGTTTTTT. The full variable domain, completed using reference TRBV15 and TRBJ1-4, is DAMVIQNPRYQVTQFGKPVTLSCSQTLNHNVMYWYQQKSSQAPKLLFHYYDKDFNNEADTPDNFQSRRPNTSFCFLDIRSPGLGDTAMYLCATSMGGRATNEKLFFGSGTQLSVL.

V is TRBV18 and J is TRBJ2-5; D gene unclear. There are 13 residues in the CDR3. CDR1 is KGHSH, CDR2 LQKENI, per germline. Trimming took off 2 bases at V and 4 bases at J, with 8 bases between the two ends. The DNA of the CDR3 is TGTGCCAGCTCACCAATCCGTTCAGAGACCCAGTACTTC. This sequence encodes CASSPIRSETQYF.

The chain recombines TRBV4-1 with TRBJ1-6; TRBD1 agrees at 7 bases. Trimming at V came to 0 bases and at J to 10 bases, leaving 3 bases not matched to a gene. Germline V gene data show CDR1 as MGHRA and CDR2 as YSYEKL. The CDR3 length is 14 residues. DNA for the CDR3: TGCGCCAGCAGCCAAGATACAGGGGCCTCACCCCTCCACTTT. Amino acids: CASSQDTGASPLHF.

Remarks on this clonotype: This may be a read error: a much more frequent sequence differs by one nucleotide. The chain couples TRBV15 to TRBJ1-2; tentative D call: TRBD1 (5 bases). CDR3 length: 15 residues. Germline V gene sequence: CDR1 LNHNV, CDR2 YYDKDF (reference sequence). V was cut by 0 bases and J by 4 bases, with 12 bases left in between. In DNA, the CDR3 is TGTGCCACCAGCAGAGACAGGGCGAGCGGCTATGGCTACACCTTC. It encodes CATSRDRASGYGYTF.

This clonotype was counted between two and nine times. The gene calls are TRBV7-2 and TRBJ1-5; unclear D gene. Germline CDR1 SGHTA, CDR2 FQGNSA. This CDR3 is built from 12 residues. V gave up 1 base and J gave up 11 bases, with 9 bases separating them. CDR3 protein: CASSLDSQAQHF. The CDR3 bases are TGTGCCAGCAGCTTAGACTCGCAAGCCCAGCATTTT.

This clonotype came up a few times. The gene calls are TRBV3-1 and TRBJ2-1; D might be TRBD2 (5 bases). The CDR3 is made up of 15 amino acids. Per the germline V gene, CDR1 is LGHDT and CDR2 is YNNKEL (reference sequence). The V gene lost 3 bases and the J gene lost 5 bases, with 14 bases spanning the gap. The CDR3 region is CASSHSGARDNEQFF. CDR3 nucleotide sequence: TGTGCCAGCAGCCATTCCGGAGCGAGGGACAATGAGCAGTTCTTC.

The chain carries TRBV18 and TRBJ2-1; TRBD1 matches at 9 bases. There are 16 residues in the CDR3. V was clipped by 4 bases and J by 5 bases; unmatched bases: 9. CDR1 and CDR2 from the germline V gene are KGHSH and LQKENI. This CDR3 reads CASSQVQGQGNNEQFF. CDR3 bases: TGTGCCAGCTCACAAGTACAGGGACAGGGAAACAATGAGCAGTTCTTC.

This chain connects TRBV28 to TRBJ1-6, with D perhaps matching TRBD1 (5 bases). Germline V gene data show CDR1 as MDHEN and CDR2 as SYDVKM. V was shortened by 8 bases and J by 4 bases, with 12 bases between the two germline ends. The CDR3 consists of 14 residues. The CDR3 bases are TGTGCCAGCTGCCACGGGGGATATAATTCACCCCTCCACTTT. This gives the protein CASCHGGYNSPLHF.

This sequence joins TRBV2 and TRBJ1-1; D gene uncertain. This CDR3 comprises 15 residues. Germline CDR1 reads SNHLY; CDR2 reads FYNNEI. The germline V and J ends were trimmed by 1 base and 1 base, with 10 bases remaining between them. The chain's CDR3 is CASSEVRTGNTEAFF. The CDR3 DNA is TGTGCCAGCAGTGAAGTTCGGACGGGGAACACTGAAGCTTTCTTT.

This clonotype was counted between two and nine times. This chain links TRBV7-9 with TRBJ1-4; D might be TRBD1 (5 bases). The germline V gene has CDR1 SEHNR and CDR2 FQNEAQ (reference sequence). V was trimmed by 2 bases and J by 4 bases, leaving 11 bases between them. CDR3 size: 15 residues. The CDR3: CASSLREGLNEKLFF. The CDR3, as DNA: TGTGCCAGCAGCTTAAGAGAGGGACTTAATGAAAAACTGTTTTTT.

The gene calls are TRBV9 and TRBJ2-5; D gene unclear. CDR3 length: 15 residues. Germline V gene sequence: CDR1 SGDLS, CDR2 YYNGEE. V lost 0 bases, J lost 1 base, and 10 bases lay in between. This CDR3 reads CASSVDPRTQETQYF. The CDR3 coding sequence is TGTGCCAGCAGCGTAGATCCACGGACCCAAGAGACCCAGTACTTC.